A selection of T cell receptor beta chains follows, all from one sample in a study of blood T cell repertoires in COVID-19. Clones were sequenced by immunoSEQ multiplex PCR, and TCRdb holds only the in-frame ones, with some missing. The sample holds roughly 220,000 clones, 86% seen once. Sample: PBMCs or T cells enriched from blood (not recorded which). These receptors all stem from a woman aged 40 to 50 with acute COVID-19. Each CDR3 is given with its conserved first and last residue. A D gene is named only where the DNA matches it firmly. Size is omitted from some rows. Given values are once, few, many or a class for expanded clones.

j_call clone_size d_call cdr3_length v_call cdr3_nt cdr3_aa
TRBJ2-5 once . 13 TRBV15 TGTGCCACCAGCGGGACTTGGAGGGAGACCCAGTACTTC CATSGTWRETQYF
TRBJ1-4 once . 12 TRBV11-3 TGTGCCAGCAGCGGAATTATTCCGGGACTGTTTTTT CASSGIIPGLFF
TRBJ2-2 few . 13 TRBV29-1 TGCAGCGTTCGGCGGGGGCACACCGGGGAGCTGTTTTTT CSVRRGHTGELFF
TRBJ1-2 . TRBD1 13 TRBV2 TGTGCCAGCAGAGGACAGGGGATCTATGGCTACACCTTC CASRGQGIYGYTF
TRBJ1-1 . . 13 TRBV6-5 TGTGCCAGCAGTCCCGCTAGTGACACTGAAGCTTTCTTT CASSPASDTEAFF
TRBJ2-7 . TRBD1 15 TRBV18 TGTGCCAGCTCACCCGCCGGGACAGCTCCCTACGAGCAGTACTTC CASSPAGTAPYEQYF
TRBJ2-2 . TRBD2 16 TRBV10-2 TGCGCCAGCAGTGAGTCAGGCGGGAGGGCGGTCGGGGAGCTGTTTTTT CASSESGGRAVGELFF
TRBJ2-2 . . 16 TRBV9 TGTGCCAGCAGCGTAGGGGGCGGGACGAACACCGGGGAGCTGTTTTTT CASSVGGGTNTGELFF
TRBJ1-6 . . 16 TRBV27 TGTGCCAGCAGTATCCAGGGGAACTCCTATAATTCACCCCTCCACTTT CASSIQGNSYNSPLHF
TRBJ2-7 . . 11 TRBV28 TGTGCCAGCAGTTTAGGCTGGCAGGCCAGCTTC CASSLGWQASF
TRBJ1-5 few TRBD1 14 TRBV2 TGTGCCAGCAATGAGGGGGCTAGCAATCAGCCCCAGCATTTT CASNEGASNQPQHF
TRBJ2-4 once . 14 TRBV2 TGTGCCAGCAGCCAGGACTCCTCGGTTGGCATTCAGTACTTC CASSQDSSVGIQYF
TRBJ1-3 . . 19 TRBV7-4 TGTGCCAGCAGCTTAGAGGGGTCCGGACCTATAAGTTCTGGAAACACCATATATTTT CASSLEGSGPISSGNTIYF
TRBJ2-1 . TRBD2 13 TRBV6-2/TRBV6-3 TGTGCCAGCAGTCGGGACTACCTTCCCGAGCAGTTCTTC CASSRDYLPEQFF
TRBJ2-7 . . 12 TRBV3-1/TRBV3-2 TGTGCCAGCAGCCAGACCCAGGTCGAGCAGTACTTC CASSQTQVEQYF
TRBJ2-7 . . 14 TRBV4-2 TGTGCCAGCAGCCAAGATAAGGGGGACTACGAGCAGTACTTC CASSQDKGDYEQYF
TRBJ2-5 . TRBD1 17 TRBV3-1/TRBV3-2 TGTGCCAGCAGCCAAGGTGGGACAGGGATTACACAAGAGACCCAGTACTTC CASSQGGTGITQETQYF
TRBJ1-1 . TRBD1 16 TRBV19 TGTGCCAGTAGTAGGGGACAGGGGGCGAAGAACACTGAAGCTTTCTTT CASSRGQGAKNTEAFF
TRBJ1-4 . . 16 TRBV7-8 TGTGCCAGCAGCTTATACGGGAGTGTAACTAATGAAAAACTGTTTTTT CASSLYGSVTNEKLFF
TRBJ2-1 . . 13 TRBV18 TGTGCCAGCTCACTAGCTAGCGCCGGTGAGCAGTTCTTC CASSLASAGEQFF
TRBJ2-2 . . 12 TRBV18 TGTGCCAGCTCCTCGAGGAACGGGGAGCTGTTTTTT CASSSRNGELFF
TRBJ2-1 . . 12 TRBV7-8 TGTGCCAGCAGCTTAGTCCCGAATGAGCAGTTCTTC CASSLVPNEQFF
TRBJ1-1 . . 14 TRBV5-1 TGCGCCAGCAGCTTGGCAGGGAAGGGAACTGAAGCTTTCTTT CASSLAGKGTEAFF
TRBJ2-7 . TRBD1 11 TRBV3-1/TRBV3-2 TGTGCCAGCAGCACCAGGGGGGAGCAGTACTTC CASSTRGEQYF
TRBJ2-7 . TRBD2 14 TRBV14 TGTGCCAGCAGCCATGGCGGAGCGGGGGTCGAGCAGTACTTC CASSHGGAGVEQYF
TRBJ2-6 . TRBD2 18 TRBV3-1/TRBV3-2 TGTGCCAGCAGCCAAGATTACGGGGGAGGGGCTGGGGCCAACGTCCTGACTTTC CASSQDYGGGAGANVLTF
TRBJ2-1 . TRBD1 13 TRBV28 TGTGCCAGCGCAGGGACAGGGAGTGATGAGCAGTTCTTC CASAGTGSDEQFF
TRBJ2-3 . TRBD2 14 TRBV19 TGTGCCAGTAGTATTCTCGGGAGGGGAGATACGCAGTATTTT CASSILGRGDTQYF
TRBJ1-2 . TRBD1 13 TRBV27 TGTGCCAGCAAACCTGCGACAGGGTGGGGCTACACCTTC CASKPATGWGYTF
TRBJ1-1 few . 13 TRBV10-3 TGTGCCATCACAGGGTGGCCGAACACTGAAGCTTTCTTT CAITGWPNTEAFF
TRBJ1-6 . . 14 TRBV28 TGTGCCAGCGGGCAGACAAACTATAATTCACCCCTCCACTTT CASGQTNYNSPLHF
TRBJ2-2 once TRBD1 14 TRBV11-2 TGTGCCAGCAGCATTGGACAGGGGATCGGGGAGCTGTTTTTT CASSIGQGIGELFF
TRBJ2-2 . TRBD1 16 TRBV7-6 TGTGCCAGCAGCTTGGGGACAGGCGTCAACACCGGGGAGCTGTTTTTT CASSLGTGVNTGELFF
TRBJ1-1 . . 12 TRBV2 TGTGCCAGCAGTGCGCAGGGAACTGAAGCTTTCTTT CASSAQGTEAFF
TRBJ1-1 . TRBD1 15 TRBV15 TGTGCCACCCTCGGGGGGACAGGGAGACTTTTTGAAGCTTTCTTT CATLGGTGRLFEAFF
TRBJ2-3 . . 17 TRBV23-1 TGCGCCAGCAGTCAAAAACCGGGACAGCGGGGCACAGATACGCAGTATTTT CASSQKPGQRGTDTQYF
TRBJ1-1 . TRBD1 16 TRBV27 TGTGCCAGCAGTTTACGGACAGGGTGGGTCGACACTGAAGCTTTCTTT CASSLRTGWVDTEAFF
TRBJ2-7 . TRBD1 13 TRBV12-3/TRBV12-4 TGTGCCAGCAGGGGGACAGGTCCCAGCGAGCAGTACTTC CASRGTGPSEQYF
TRBJ1-1 . TRBD1 14 TRBV27 TGTGCCAGCAGTCCGGACAGGGTGGCCACTGAAGCTTTCTTT CASSPDRVATEAFF
TRBJ2-7 . . 15 TRBV4-3 TGCGCCAGCAGCCAAGATCGGGCGGGCTCCTACGAGCAGTACTTC CASSQDRAGSYEQYF
TRBJ2-3 . . 15 TRBV5-1 TGCGCCAGCAGCTTTACTAGTTCCCGCACAGATACGCAGTATTTT CASSFTSSRTDTQYF
TRBJ2-1 . . 13 TRBV13 TGTGCCAGCAGCTCAGTAAACTACAATGAGCAGTTCTTC CASSSVNYNEQFF
TRBJ2-5 . TRBD2 17 TRBV5-1 TGCGCCAGCAGCACCGGGACTAGCGGGAATCACCAAGAGACCCAGTACTTC CASSTGTSGNHQETQYF
TRBJ2-7 . . 21 TRBV29-1 TGCAGCGTTGAAACGGACAGGGCCCGGAGTAATAGCGGGAGTTCAGGATACGAGCAGTACTTC CSVETDRARSNSGSSGYEQYF
TRBJ2-1 once TRBD2 19 TRBV7-2 TGTGCCAGCAGCACATTCCGGCTAGCGGGAGGGGAGTCCTACAATGAGCAGTTCTTC CASSTFRLAGGESYNEQFF
TRBJ2-5 . TRBD2 15 TRBV28 TGTGCCAGCGGGGCGGGACTAGTGCGGGCGGCGACCCAGTACTTC CASGAGLVRAATQYF
TRBJ2-5 . . 15 TRBV28 TGTGCCAGCAGTTCTACCCCCCGGGGAACCGAGACCCAGTACTTC CASSSTPRGTETQYF
TRBJ2-3 . TRBD2 19 TRBV3-1/TRBV3-2 TGTGCCAGCAGCCAGGGGAGGCTAGCGGGAGGGGTCCCTACAGATACGCAGTATTTT CASSQGRLAGGVPTDTQYF
TRBJ2-5 . . 13 TRBV12-3/TRBV12-4 TGTGCCAGCAGTAGGACAAGCCAAGAGACCCAGTACTTC CASSRTSQETQYF
TRBJ2-1 . TRBD2 16 TRBV5-6 TGTGCCAGCAACCTCGGACTAGCGGCCTCCTACAATGAGCAGTTCTTC CASNLGLAASYNEQFF
TRBJ2-7 . TRBD2 15 TRBV6-5 TGTGCCAGCAGAACCCCATGGCTAGCGGGAGGCGAGCAGTACTTC CASRTPWLAGGEQYF
TRBJ1-5 . . 14 TRBV7-9 TGTGCCAGCAGCCCCGGGGGTTTGGATCAGCCCCAGCATTTT CASSPGGLDQPQHF
TRBJ2-5 . . 13 TRBV24-1 TGTGCCACCAGCGTACGGGAAAAAGAGACCCAGTACTTC CATSVREKETQYF
TRBJ2-1 . . 14 TRBV3-1/TRBV3-2 TGTGCCAGCAGTTCAACCCCGGGGAACGATGAGCAGTTCTTC CASSSTPGNDEQFF
TRBJ2-1 . TRBD2 15 TRBV18 TGTGCCAGCTCAGGGTATAGCGGGAGAGGGAGTGAGCAGTTCTTC CASSGYSGRGSEQFF
TRBJ2-2 . TRBD2 14 TRBV19 TGTGCCAGTGGGTCGGGAGGGAGAGGCGGGGAGCTGTTTTTT CASGSGGRGGELFF
TRBJ2-1 . TRBD2 20 TRBV24-1 TGTGCCACCAGTGATTTGCCGGGACTAGCGGGAGGGCCCTCCTACAATGAGCAGTTCTTC CATSDLPGLAGGPSYNEQFF
TRBJ2-5 . . 13 TRBV18 TGTGCCAGCTCACCACGGGACACTGAGACCCAGTACTTC CASSPRDTETQYF
TRBJ1-1 . . 15 TRBV18 TGTGCCAGCTCACCACTTTCCAGGGGGAACACTGAAGCTTTCTTT CASSPLSRGNTEAFF